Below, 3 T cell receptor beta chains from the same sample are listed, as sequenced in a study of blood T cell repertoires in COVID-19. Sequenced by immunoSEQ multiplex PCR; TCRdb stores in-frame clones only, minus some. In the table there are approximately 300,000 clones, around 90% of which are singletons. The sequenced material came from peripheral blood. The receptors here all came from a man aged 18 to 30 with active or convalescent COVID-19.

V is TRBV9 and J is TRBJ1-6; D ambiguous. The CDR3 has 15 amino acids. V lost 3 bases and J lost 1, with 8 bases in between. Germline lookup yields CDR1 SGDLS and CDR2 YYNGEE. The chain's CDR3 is CASSGALSYNSPLHF. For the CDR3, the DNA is TGTGCCAGCAGCGGGGCCCTTTCCTATAATTCACCCCTCCACTTT.

The CDR3 spells CASSLQDYEQYF. The CDR3 coding sequence is TGTGCCAGCAGTTTACAGGACTACGAGCAGTACTTC. The V gene is TRBV11-2, the J gene TRBJ2-7; perhaps TRBD1 as D (5 bases). Trimming took off 6 bases at V and 3 bases at J, with 9 bases between the two ends. Per germline, CDR1 SGHAT and CDR2 FQNNGV. The CDR3 length is 12 residues.

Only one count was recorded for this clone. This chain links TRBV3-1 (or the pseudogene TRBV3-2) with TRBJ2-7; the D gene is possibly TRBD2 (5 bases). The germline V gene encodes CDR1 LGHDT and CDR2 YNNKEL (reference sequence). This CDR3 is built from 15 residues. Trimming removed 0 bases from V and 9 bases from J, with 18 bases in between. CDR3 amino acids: CASSQDMAGSSGQYF. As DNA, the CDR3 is TGTGCCAGCAGCCAAGATATGGCAGGATCCAGCGGGCAGTACTTC.